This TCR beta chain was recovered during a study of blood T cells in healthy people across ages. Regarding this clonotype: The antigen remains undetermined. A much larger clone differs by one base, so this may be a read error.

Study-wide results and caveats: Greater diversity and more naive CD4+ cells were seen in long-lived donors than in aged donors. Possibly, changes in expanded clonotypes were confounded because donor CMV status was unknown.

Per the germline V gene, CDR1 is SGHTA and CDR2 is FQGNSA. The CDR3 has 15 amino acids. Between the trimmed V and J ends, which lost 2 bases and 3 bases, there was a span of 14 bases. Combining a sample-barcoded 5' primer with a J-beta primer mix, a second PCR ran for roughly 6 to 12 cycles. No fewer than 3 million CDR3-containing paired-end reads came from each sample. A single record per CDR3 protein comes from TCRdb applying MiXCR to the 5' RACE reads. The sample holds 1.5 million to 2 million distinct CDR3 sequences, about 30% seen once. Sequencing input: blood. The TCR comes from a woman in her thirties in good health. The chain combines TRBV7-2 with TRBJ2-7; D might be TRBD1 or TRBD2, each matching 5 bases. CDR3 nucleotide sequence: TGTGCCAGCAGCTTAAGGGGAGAACAGGTCTACGAGCAGTACTTC. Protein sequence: CASSLRGEQVYEQYF.